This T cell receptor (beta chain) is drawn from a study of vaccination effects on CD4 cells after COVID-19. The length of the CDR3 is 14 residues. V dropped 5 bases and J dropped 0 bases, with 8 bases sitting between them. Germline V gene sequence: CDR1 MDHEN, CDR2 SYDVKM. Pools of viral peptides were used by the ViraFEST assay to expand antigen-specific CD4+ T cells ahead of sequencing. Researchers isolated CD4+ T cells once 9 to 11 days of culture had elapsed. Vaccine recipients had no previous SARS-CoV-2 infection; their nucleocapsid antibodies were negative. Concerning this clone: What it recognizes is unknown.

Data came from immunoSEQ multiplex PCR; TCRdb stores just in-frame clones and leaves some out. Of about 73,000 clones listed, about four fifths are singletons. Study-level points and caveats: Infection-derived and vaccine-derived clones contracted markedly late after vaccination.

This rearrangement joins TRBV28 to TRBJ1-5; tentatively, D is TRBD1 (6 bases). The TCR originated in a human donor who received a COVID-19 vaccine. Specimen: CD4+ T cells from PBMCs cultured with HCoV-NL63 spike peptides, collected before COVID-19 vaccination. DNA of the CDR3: TGTGCCAGCAGTAAACAGGGTAGCAATCAGCCCCAGCATTTT. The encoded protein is CASSKQGSNQPQHF.